Below, 5 T cell receptor beta chains from the same sample are listed, as sequenced in a study of blood T cells in healthy people across ages. Primed by a sample-barcoded 5' primer and a J-beta primer mix, a second PCR proceeded for roughly 7 to 12 cycles. Each CDR3 protein gets one entry after TCRdb re-called the 5' RACE reads with MiXCR. The data contain roughly 800,000 distinct CDR3 sequences, roughly 60% of them seen just once; the ten biggest clones take up 22%. The sequenced material came from blood. The origin of the receptors is a man in his thirties or forties in good health.

The chain combines TRBV5-1 with TRBJ2-7, with a tentative D call TRBD1 (6 bases). Between the trimmed V and J ends, which lost 4 bases and 6 bases, there was a span of 17 bases. Germline V gives CDR1 SGHRS, CDR2 YFSETQ. The CDR3 consists of 14 residues. CDR3 loop: CASSDQTGFAEQYF. The CDR3 nucleotides are TGCGCCAGCAGCGATCAAACAGGGTTCGCCGAGCAGTACTTC.

This rearrangement joins TRBV11-2 to TRBJ2-4; D possibly uses TRBD1 or TRBD2 (5 bases each). Germline CDR1 SGHAT, CDR2 FQNNGV. V was cut by 8 bases and J by 0 bases, with 14 bases left in between. The CDR3 has 15 amino acids. The CDR3 loop is CASRESGLAKNIQYF. In DNA form, the CDR3 reads TGTGCCAGCCGGGAATCGGGGCTAGCCAAAAACATTCAGTACTTC.

The CDR3, as DNA: TGCGCCAGCAGCTTGGTTGGGACAGCGTACAGTGAGCAGTACTTC. It specifies CASSLVGTAYSEQYF. This chain links TRBV5-1 with TRBJ2-5, with 7 bases identical to TRBD1. The CDR3 runs to 15 residues. Germline V CDR1 and CDR2: SGHRS, YFSETQ. V dropped 0 bases and J dropped 11; count of bases not matched to a gene: 13.

A few counts support this clonotype. This rearrangement joins TRBV30 to TRBJ1-2; D is undetermined. Germline CDR1 reads GTSNPN; CDR2 reads SVGIG (reference sequence). Between the trimmed V and J ends, which lost 4 bases and 4 bases, there was a span of 7 bases. The CDR3 totals 11 residues. This CDR3 is CAWKISYGYTF. CDR3 nucleotide sequence: TGTGCCTGGAAGATCAGCTATGGCTACACCTTC.

The rearrangement links TRBV6-1 to TRBJ2-3; the D is unclear. The V gene's germline CDR1 is MNHNS and CDR2 SASEGT. V lost 4 bases and J lost 6, with 11 bases in between. The CDR3 has 13 residues. CDR3 loop: CASSGVQPDTQYF. In DNA form, the CDR3 reads TGTGCCAGCAGTGGTGTCCAACCCGATACGCAGTATTTT.